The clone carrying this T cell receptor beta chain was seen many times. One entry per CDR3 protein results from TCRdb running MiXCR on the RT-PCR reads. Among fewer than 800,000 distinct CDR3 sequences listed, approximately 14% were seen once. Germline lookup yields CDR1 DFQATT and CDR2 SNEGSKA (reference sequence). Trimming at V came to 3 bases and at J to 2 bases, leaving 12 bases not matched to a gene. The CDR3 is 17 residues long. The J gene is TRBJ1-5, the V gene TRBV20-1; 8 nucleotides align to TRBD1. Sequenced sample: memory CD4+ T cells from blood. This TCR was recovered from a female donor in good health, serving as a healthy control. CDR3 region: CSASNLDRGGGNQPQHF. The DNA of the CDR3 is TGCAGTGCTAGCAACCTTGACAGGGGAGGTGGCAATCAGCCCCAGCATTTT.